The text below deals with one TCR beta chain. The identical CDR3 is also encoded by other nucleotide sequences in the sample. This entry comes from a study of shared clonotypes between healthy human individuals. Sequencing used immunoSEQ multiplex PCR; TCRdb keeps in-frame clones, though not all of them. Here the sample spans 2 million to 3 million clones, roughly 93% being singletons. The CDR3 loop spans 12 amino acids. CDR1 and CDR2 from the germline V gene are MDHEN and SYDVKM. The V end was cut by 3 bases, the J end by 7 bases, with 7 bases between. The sequenced material came from naive CD4+ T cells from PBMCs. Subset meaning: CD45RA+ positively selected. This TCR came from a man between 18 and 35 years old in good health. Some clones in this sample may be carry-over from other donors' samples. This chain uses TRBV28 with TRBJ2-4; the D is unclear. For the CDR3, the DNA is TGTGCCAGCAGTTTGGGCCGGAACATTCAGTACTTC. Translated, it gives CASSLGRNIQYF.